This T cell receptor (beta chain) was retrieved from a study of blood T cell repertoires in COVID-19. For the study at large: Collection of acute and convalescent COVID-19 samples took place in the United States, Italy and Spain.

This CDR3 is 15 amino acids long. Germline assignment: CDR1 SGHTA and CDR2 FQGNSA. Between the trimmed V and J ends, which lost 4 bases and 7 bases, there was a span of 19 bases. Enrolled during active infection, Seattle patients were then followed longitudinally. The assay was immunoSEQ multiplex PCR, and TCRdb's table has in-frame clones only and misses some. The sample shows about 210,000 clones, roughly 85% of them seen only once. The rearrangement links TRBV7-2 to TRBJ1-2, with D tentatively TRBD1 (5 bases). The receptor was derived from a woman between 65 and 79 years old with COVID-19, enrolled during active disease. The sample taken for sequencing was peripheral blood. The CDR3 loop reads CASSSPIWQGGGYTF. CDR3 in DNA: TGTGCCAGCAGCTCACCAATTTGGCAGGGCGGTGGCTACACCTTC. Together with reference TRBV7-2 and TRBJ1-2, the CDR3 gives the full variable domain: GAGVSQSPSNKVTEKGKDVELRCDPISGHTALYWYRQSLGQGLEFLIYFQGNSAPDKSGLPSDRFSAERTGGSVSTLTIQRTQQEDSAVYLCASSSPIWQGGGYTFGSGTRLTVV.